This T cell receptor beta chain was obtained from a study of TIL therapy for anti-PD-1-resistant metastatic lung cancer. Study-level information: Tumors were harvested before any PD-1/PD-L1 blockade.

The immunoSEQ assay was v3. Sequencing depth was 1.9 million or so read pairs for survey level, roughly 4.5-6 million for deep. Assay used: immunoSEQ multiplex PCR; TCRdb lists only in-frame clones, some missing. This sample has about 57,000 clones, with around 79% found just once. V lost 0 bases and J lost 5, with 15 bases in between. The CDR3 is 17 residues long. Germline values: CDR1 SGHRS, CDR2 YFSETQ. The time point: pre-treatment sample, taken before nivolumab and TIL therapy. Enrollment ran from 2017 to early 2020. The material sequenced was blood, taken at baseline. The chain recombines TRBV5-1 with TRBJ1-6; possible D gene TRBD1, 5 bases. The clonotype originates from a woman aged 30 to 85 with non-small cell lung cancer. As DNA, the CDR3 is TGCGCCAGCAGCTTGGCTCAGGGTGGGAAGAATAATTCACCCCTCCACTTT. Translation: CASSLAQGGKNNSPLHF.